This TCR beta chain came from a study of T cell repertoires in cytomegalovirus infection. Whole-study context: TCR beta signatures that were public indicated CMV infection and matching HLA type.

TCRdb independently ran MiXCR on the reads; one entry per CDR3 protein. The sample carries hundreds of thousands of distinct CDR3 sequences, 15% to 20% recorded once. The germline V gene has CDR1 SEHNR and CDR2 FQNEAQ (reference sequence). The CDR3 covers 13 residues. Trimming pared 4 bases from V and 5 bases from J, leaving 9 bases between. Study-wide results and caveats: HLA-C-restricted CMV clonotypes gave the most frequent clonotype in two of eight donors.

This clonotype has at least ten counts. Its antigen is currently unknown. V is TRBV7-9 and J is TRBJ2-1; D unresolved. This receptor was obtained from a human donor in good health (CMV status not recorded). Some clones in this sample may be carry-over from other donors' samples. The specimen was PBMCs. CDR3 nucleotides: TGTGCCAGCAGCTCCCCTGCCGACAATGAGCAGTTCTTC. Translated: CASSSPADNEQFF.